The 3 T cell receptor beta chains presented below share a single source sample, sequenced in a study of cytomegalovirus exposure and HLA in healthy donors. 60 Vbeta and 13 Jbeta primers were used in PCR. Measured with immunoSEQ multiplex PCR; TCRdb has only the in-frame clones, and not every one. The table lists 150,000 to 200,000 clones, 70% of them singletons, with 4.7% in the top ten. Sample: PBMCs. These receptors were obtained from a man between 18 and 29 years old in good health and CMV-seropositive.

The chain uses TRBV28 and TRBJ2-1; D is ambiguous. The CDR3 runs 15 residues. The V end was cut by 2 bases, the J end by 6 bases, with 14 bases between. Looked up from germline, CDR1 is MDHEN and CDR2 is SYDVKM. CDR3 amino acids: CASSLISEPINEQFF. CDR3 nucleotides: TGTGCCAGCAGTTTAATTTCGGAGCCGATCAATGAGCAGTTCTTC. The whole variable domain, remainder taken from reference TRBV28 and TRBJ2-1, is DVKVTQSSRYLVKRTGEKVFLECVQDMDHENMFWYRQDPGLGLRLIYFSYDVKMKEKGDIPEGYSVSREKKERFSLILESASTNQTSMYLCASSLISEPINEQFFGPGTRLTVL.

This chain joins TRBV4-2 and TRBJ2-2, with 10 bases lining up with TRBD2. The CDR3 has 17 residues. V shed 1 base and J 3 bases; nucleotides not matched to a gene: 5. CDR1 LGHNA and CDR2 YNFKEQ come from the germline V gene. CDR3 residues: CASSQVSSGRDTGELFF. The CDR3 bases are TGTGCCAGCAGCCAAGTAAGCAGCGGGAGGGACACCGGGGAGCTGTTTTTT.

This clone was seen a few times. The CDR3 sequence: CASSIPGGLRQPQHF. The CDR3 DNA reads as TGTGCCAGTAGTATCCCGGGAGGCCTCCGACAGCCCCAGCATTTT. The rearrangement links TRBV19 to TRBJ1-5; no definite D call. Germline V gives CDR1 LNHDA, CDR2 SQIVND (reference sequence). The V gene lost 3 bases and the J gene lost 7 bases, with 16 bases spanning the gap. The CDR3 is 15 residues long.